This is a list of T cell receptor beta chains from one sample in a study of T cell responses to AZD1222 COVID-19 vaccine. The protocol was immunoSEQ multiplex PCR, while the TCRdb copy is restricted to in-frame clones and leaves out a portion. The sample has tens of thousands of clones, around 90% seen once. Source: peripheral blood, taken 28 days after the second dose of the MenACWY control vaccine. These receptors all stem from an adult who received the MenACWY meningococcal vaccine as a control. CDR3s include the opening cysteine and the closing phenylalanine or tryptophan. The D gene is left open where the match is weak. Size is omitted from some rows. Given values are once, few, many or a class for expanded clones.

size	D	V	J	length	CDR3	DNA
NA	NA	TRBV7-9	TRBJ2-3	13	CASSLAGVDTQYF	TGTGCCAGCAGCTTAGCGGGAGTAGATACGCAGTATTTT
NA	NA	TRBV28	TRBJ1-6	15	CASTSDGRWDSPLHF	TGTGCCAGCACCTCCGATGGGAGGTGGGATTCACCCCTCCACTTT
NA	NA	TRBV27	TRBJ2-3	13	CASSLVRADTQYF	TGTGCCAGCAGTTTGGTACGGGCAGATACGCAGTATTTT
NA	NA	TRBV11-1	TRBJ2-7	12	CASSLGDSGYHF	TGTGCCAGCAGCTTAGGAGATAGCGGATATCACTTC
once	TRBD1	TRBV6-2/TRBV6-3	TRBJ1-5	13	CASSKQGAQPQHF	TGTGCCAGCAGCAAACAGGGGGCCCAGCCCCAGCATTTT
NA	NA	TRBV12-5	TRBJ1-1	13	CASGPGLDTEAFF	TGTGCTAGTGGTCCGGGACTAGACACTGAAGCTTTCTTT
NA	TRBD1	TRBV7-9	TRBJ1-4	15	CASSTGQEKNEKLFF	TGTGCCAGCAGCACCGGACAGGAGAAAAATGAAAAACTGTTTTTT
NA	TRBD1	TRBV19	TRBJ2-7	12	CASGTGPYEQYF	TGTGCCAGCGGGACAGGGCCCTACGAGCAGTACTTC
NA	NA	TRBV4-3	TRBJ2-7	13	CASSQDFIGEQYF	TGCGCCAGCAGCCAAGACTTTATAGGGGAGCAGTACTTC
NA	NA	TRBV4-1	TRBJ2-5	16	CASSQAVGGGQETQYF	TGCGCCAGCAGCCAAGCGGTCGGTGGGGGCCAAGAGACCCAGTACTTC
once	NA	TRBV19	TRBJ2-1	16	CASTPPGRDGYNEQFF	TGTGCCAGTACTCCTCCGGGGCGGGACGGATACAATGAGCAGTTCTTC
NA	TRBD1	TRBV19	TRBJ1-2	18	CASSILSLTGDPNYGYTF	TGTGCCAGTAGTATCCTTTCTCTGACAGGGGATCCTAACTATGGCTACACCTTC
NA	NA	TRBV28	TRBJ1-5	13	CASSTGIDRPQHF	TGTGCCAGCAGTACAGGGATAGATCGGCCCCAGCATTTT
NA	NA	TRBV28	TRBJ2-7	15	CASSRVGERIDEQYF	TGTGCCAGCAGCCGGGTCGGGGAGAGAATCGACGAGCAGTACTTC
NA	TRBD2	TRBV7-9	TRBJ2-7	15	CASSLGGDGTYEQYF	TGTGCCAGCAGCTTGGGAGGGGACGGGACCTACGAGCAGTACTTC
NA	TRBD1	TRBV29-1	TRBJ2-2	13	CSGSQGGTGELFF	TGCAGCGGGTCACAGGGGGGCACCGGGGAGCTGTTTTTT
NA	NA	TRBV24-1	TRBJ2-1	14	CATSDTGQVDEQFF	TGTGCCACCAGTGACACGGGACAAGTGGATGAGCAGTTCTTC
NA	NA	TRBV7-2	TRBJ1-6	15	CASSLGMGGYSPLHF	TGTGCCAGCAGTTTAGGAATGGGGGGCTATTCACCCCTCCACTTT
NA	NA	TRBV7-9	TRBJ2-5	14	CASPPGMDQETQYF	TGTGCCAGCCCACCCGGGATGGACCAAGAGACCCAGTACTTC
NA	TRBD1	TRBV5-4	TRBJ2-7	13	CASSTGTGREQYF	TGTGCCAGCAGCACCGGGACAGGTAGAGAGCAGTACTTC
NA	NA	TRBV14	TRBJ2-7	12	CASSPANYEQYF	TGTGCCAGCAGCCCGGCCAACTACGAGCAGTACTTC
NA	NA	TRBV12-1	TRBJ1-2	13	CARPGDPNYGYTF	TGTGCCAGACCAGGGGACCCTAACTATGGCTACACCTTC
NA	TRBD1	TRBV6-5	TRBJ2-7	15	CASKRDRVGFYEQYF	TGTGCCAGCAAGAGGGACAGGGTGGGCTTCTACGAGCAGTACTTC
NA	NA	TRBV21-1	TRBJ2-1	14	CASSKGLADNEQFF	TGTGCCAGCAGCAAAGGGCTAGCGGACAATGAGCAGTTCTTC
NA	NA	TRBV6-5	TRBJ1-1	14	CASRVKGGNTEAFF	TGTGCCAGCAGGGTGAAGGGCGGGAACACTGAAGCTTTCTTT
NA	TRBD1	TRBV27	TRBJ2-1	14	CASSHPQGANEQFF	TGTGCCAGCAGTCATCCGCAGGGGGCGAATGAGCAGTTCTTC
NA	NA	TRBV2	TRBJ2-5	14	CASSPEQAQETQYF	TGTGCCAGCAGCCCAGAGCAGGCGCAAGAGACCCAGTACTTC
NA	TRBD1	TRBV19	TRBJ2-7	13	CASSPGQGPEQYF	TGTGCCAGTAGTCCGGGACAGGGTCCCGAGCAGTACTTC
NA	NA	TRBV11-2	TRBJ2-5	13	CASSAMYQATQYF	TGTGCCAGCAGCGCGATGTATCAGGCGACCCAGTACTTC
NA	TRBD2	TRBV5-1	TRBJ2-2	18	CASSRGLAGGIGTGELFF	TGCGCCAGCAGCCGGGGACTAGCGGGAGGGATCGGGACCGGGGAGCTGTTTTTT
NA	TRBD1	TRBV5-1	TRBJ2-7	15	CASSRTGAESYEQYF	TGCGCCAGCAGCCGGACAGGCGCAGAGTCCTACGAGCAGTACTTC
NA	NA	TRBV25-1	TRBJ1-1	11	CASRGNTEAFF	TGTGCCAGCAGAGGGAACACTGAAGCTTTCTTT
NA	TRBD2	TRBV7-2	TRBJ2-7	17	CASSLGLAGSLQDEQYF	TGTGCCAGCAGCCTTGGACTAGCGGGTTCTCTCCAGGACGAGCAGTACTTC
NA	NA	TRBV25-1	TRBJ2-3	13	CATGTSGTDTQYF	TGTGCCACGGGGACCTCTGGCACAGATACGCAGTATTTT
NA	NA	TRBV5-5	TRBJ1-1	14	CASSLGRPRYEAFF	TGTGCCAGCAGCTTGGGACGGCCCCGTTATGAAGCTTTCTTT
NA	NA	TRBV27	TRBJ1-3	15	CASSSRNRPGNTIYF	TGTGCCAGCAGTTCCCGTAACAGGCCCGGAAACACCATATATTTT
NA	NA	TRBV7-2	TRBJ2-7	15	CASSRMMGSGYEQYF	TGTGCCAGCAGCCGTATGATGGGTAGTGGGTACGAGCAGTACTTC
NA	NA	TRBV5-4	TRBJ1-6	13	CASTADRNSPLHF	TGTGCCAGCACCGCAGACAGAAATTCACCCCTCCACTTT
NA	NA	TRBV6-2/TRBV6-3	TRBJ1-5	18	CASSYEAGGPKPNQPQHF	TGTGCCAGCAGTTACGAGGCGGGTGGACCTAAGCCCAATCAGCCCCAGCATTTT
NA	NA	TRBV5-5	TRBJ2-1	14	CASSPHLGTNEQFF	TGTGCCAGCAGCCCGCACCTTGGGACCAATGAGCAGTTCTTC
NA	NA	TRBV28	TRBJ1-4	12	CASSSRNEKLFF	TGTGCCAGCAGTTCGAGAAATGAAAAACTGTTTTTT
NA	TRBD2	TRBV28	TRBJ2-7	15	CASSLSSGRAEKQYF	TGTGCCAGCAGTTTATCGAGTGGGAGGGCCGAAAAGCAGTACTTC
NA	TRBD1	TRBV28	TRBJ1-2	13	CASSLLGQYGYTF	TGTGCCAGCAGTCTACTGGGACAGTATGGCTACACCTTC
NA	NA	TRBV7-8	TRBJ2-4	11	CASSPGQRQYF	TGTGCCAGCAGCCCCGGACAGCGTCAGTACTTC
NA	TRBD1	TRBV6-5	TRBJ1-1	14	CASSQGTDFAEAFF	TGTGCCAGCAGTCAGGGGACAGACTTCGCTGAAGCTTTCTTT
once	NA	TRBV19	TRBJ2-5	13	CASWDTPEETQYF	TGTGCCAGCTGGGACACCCCGGAGGAGACCCAGTACTTC
NA	TRBD1	TRBV11-2	TRBJ2-5	18	CASGRIPQGTGGIETQYF	TGTGCCAGCGGTCGGATCCCCCAAGGGACAGGGGGCATCGAGACCCAGTACTTC
NA	NA	TRBV5-4	TRBJ2-1	13	CACSRGAMDEQFF	TGTGCCTGTAGTAGGGGGGCGATGGATGAGCAGTTCTTC
NA	TRBD1	TRBV4-3	TRBJ2-7	15	CASSQKGQGWDEQYF	TGCGCCAGCAGCCAAAAAGGACAGGGGTGGGACGAGCAGTACTTC
NA	TRBD1	TRBV2	TRBJ1-2	14	CASSDQAGGNGYTF	TGTGCCAGCAGTGATCAGGCAGGGGGCAATGGCTACACCTTC
NA	TRBD1	TRBV13	TRBJ1-5	16	CASSHNRGYSNQPQHF	TGTGCCAGCAGCCACAACAGGGGATATAGCAATCAGCCCCAGCATTTT
NA	NA	TRBV27	TRBJ2-1	16	CASSLTPRWALDEQFF	TGTGCCAGCAGTCTAACCCCCCGCTGGGCTCTCGATGAGCAGTTCTTC
NA	NA	TRBV7-2	TRBJ1-4	13	CASRPRDNEKLFF	TGTGCCAGCAGACCAAGGGATAATGAAAAACTGTTTTTT
NA	NA	TRBV19	TRBJ2-5	12	CASRGGATTQYF	TGTGCCAGTCGAGGTGGGGCGACGACCCAGTACTTC
once	NA	TRBV7-9	TRBJ1-1	12	CASSFVRGGAFF	TGTGCCAGCAGCTTCGTCAGGGGCGGCGCTTTCTTT
NA	NA	TRBV20-1	TRBJ1-2	13	CSASGKGPSQYTF	TGCAGTGCTAGTGGAAAGGGCCCAAGTCAGTACACCTTC
NA	NA	TRBV19	TRBJ2-2	14	CASSEPDDTGELFF	TGTGCCAGTAGTGAGCCCGACGACACCGGGGAGCTGTTTTTT
NA	NA	TRBV28	TRBJ1-4	15	CASSLRTPRGEKLFF	TGTGCCAGCAGTTTGAGGACCCCAAGGGGTGAAAAACTGTTTTTT